The TCR beta chain under discussion was sequenced for a study of identical twins. Study observations and caveats: Rather than following the same donors, the conclusions depended on cross-sectional statistical analysis. Out-of-frame alpha sequences shared by twins were enriched for low generation probability.

A universal primer site arose from template switching, and cDNA bore unique molecular identifiers. Via MiXCR, TCRdb re-called the 5' RACE reads, giving one row per CDR3 protein. The profile shows about 200,000 distinct CDR3 sequences, approximately 9% of them singletons. The V gene end was trimmed by 3 bases and the J gene end by 1 base; junction bases not matched to a gene: 2. CDR3 length: 14 residues. Germline V CDR1 and CDR2: DFQATT, SNEGSKA (reference sequence). On this clonotype itself: Its antigen is as yet unknown.

Donors were all healthy Caucasians. The V call is TRBV20-1, the J call TRBJ2-4; 8 nucleotides line up with TRBD2. The TCR was taken from a woman between 18 and 29 years old in good health. The specimen sequenced was memory (CD45RO+) T cells sorted from blood. CDR3 coding DNA: TGCAGTGCTAGCGCGGGAGGTGCCAAAAACATTCAGTACTTC. As protein: CSASAGGAKNIQYF.